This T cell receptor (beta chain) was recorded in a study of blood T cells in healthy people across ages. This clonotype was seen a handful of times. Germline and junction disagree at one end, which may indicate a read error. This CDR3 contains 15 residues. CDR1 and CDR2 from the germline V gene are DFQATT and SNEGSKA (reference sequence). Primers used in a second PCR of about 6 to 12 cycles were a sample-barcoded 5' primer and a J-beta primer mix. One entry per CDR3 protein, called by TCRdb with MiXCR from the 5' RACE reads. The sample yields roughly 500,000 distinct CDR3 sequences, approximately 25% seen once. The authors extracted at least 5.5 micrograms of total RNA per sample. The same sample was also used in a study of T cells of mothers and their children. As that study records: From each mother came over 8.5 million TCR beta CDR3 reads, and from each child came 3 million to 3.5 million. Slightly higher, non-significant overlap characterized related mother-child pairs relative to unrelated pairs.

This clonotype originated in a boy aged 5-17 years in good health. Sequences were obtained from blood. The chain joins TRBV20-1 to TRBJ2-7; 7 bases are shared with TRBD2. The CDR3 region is CGARDLGLAAYEQYF. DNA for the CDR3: TGCGGTGCTAGAGATCTAGGGCTAGCGGCCTACGAGCAGTACTTC.